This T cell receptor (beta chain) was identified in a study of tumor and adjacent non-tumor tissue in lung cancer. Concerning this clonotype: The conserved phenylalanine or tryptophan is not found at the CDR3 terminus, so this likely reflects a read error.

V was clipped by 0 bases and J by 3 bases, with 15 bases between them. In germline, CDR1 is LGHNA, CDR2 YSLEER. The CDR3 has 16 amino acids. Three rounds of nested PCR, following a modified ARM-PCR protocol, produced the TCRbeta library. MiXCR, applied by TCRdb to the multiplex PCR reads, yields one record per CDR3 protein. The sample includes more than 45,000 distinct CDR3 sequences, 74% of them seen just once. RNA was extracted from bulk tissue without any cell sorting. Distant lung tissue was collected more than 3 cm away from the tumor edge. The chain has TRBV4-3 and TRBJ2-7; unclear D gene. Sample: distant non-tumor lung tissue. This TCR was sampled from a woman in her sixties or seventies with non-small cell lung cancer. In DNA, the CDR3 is TGCGCCAGCAGCCAAGATTATGATGATAGGGTCTACGAGCAGTACCTC. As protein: CASSQDYDDRVYEQYL.